The TCR beta chain described here comes from a study of blood T cell repertoires in COVID-19. Study-level information: From the United States, Italy and Spain came samples of acute and convalescent COVID-19.

Germline assignment: CDR1 SGHTA and CDR2 FQGTGA. Trimming took off 5 bases at V and 0 bases at J, with 11 bases between the two ends. This CDR3 is 14 amino acids long. Under the authors' procedure: Amplification from reference gene primers served as the basis for estimated nucleated cell counts. The protocol was immunoSEQ multiplex PCR, while the TCRdb copy is restricted to in-frame clones and leaves out a portion. That table furnishes V, J and clone size, whereas the DNA furnished D and trimming. The data hold roughly 90,000 clones, with about 85% observed a single time. Sequenced sample: peripheral blood. The sequence was obtained from a human donor in a cohort sampled during active COVID-19. The chain combines TRBV7-3 with TRBJ2-7; D possibly corresponds to TRBD2 (5 bases). The CDR3 region is CASSLMDSSYEQYF. CDR3 in DNA: TGTGCCAGCAGCCTTATGGACTCCTCCTACGAGCAGTACTTC.